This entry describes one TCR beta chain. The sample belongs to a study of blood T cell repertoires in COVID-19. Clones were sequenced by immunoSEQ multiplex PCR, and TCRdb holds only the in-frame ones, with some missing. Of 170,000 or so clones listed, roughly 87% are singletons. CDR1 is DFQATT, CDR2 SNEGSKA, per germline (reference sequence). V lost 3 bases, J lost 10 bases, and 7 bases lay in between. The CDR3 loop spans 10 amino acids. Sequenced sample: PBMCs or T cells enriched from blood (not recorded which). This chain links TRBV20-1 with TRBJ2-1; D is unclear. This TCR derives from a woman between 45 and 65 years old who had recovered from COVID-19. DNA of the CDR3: TGCAGTGCTAGGCGCGTGGAGCAGTTCTTC. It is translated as CSARRVEQFF.